These 23 T cell receptor beta chains originate from one sample sequenced in a study of T cells after yellow fever vaccination (dated by TCRdb to the late 2010s). Library generation was performed with 5' RACE. Sequenced using an Illumina HiSeq 2500. In TCRdb, the public reads were trimmed at Q25 with fastp and aligned with MiXCR, with productive beta chains retained. For every CDR3 protein sequence, its rows merge into one entry that carries the most common genes and DNA. The sample table records around 350,000 distinct CDR3 sequences; over 5% of these occur just once. The biggest ten clones account for 15% of the sample. Reading the label with the study, this specimen's treatment or condition is: live attenuated yellow fever vaccine strain. Source: PBMCs, taken 5 days after the yellow fever booster vaccination. The receptors were sampled from a young man who received the YFV17D yellow fever vaccine.

The chain joins TRBV20-1 to TRBJ2-1; 8 bases align to TRBD2. Germline V gene lookup returns CDR1 DFQATT and CDR2 SNEGSKA (reference sequence). CDR3 length: 18 residues. V lost 0 bases and J lost 7; bases outside the gene matches: 17. The CDR3 DNA reads TGCAGTGCTAGAGATTCGGGGGCAGCGGGGGCGGGGGTTAATGAGCAGTTCTTC. It is translated as CSARDSGAAGAGVNEQFF.

This clonotype was observed a few times. J is TRBJ2-7 and V is TRBV5-1, with 12 bases aligning to TRBD1. CDR1 SGHRS and CDR2 YFSETQ come from the germline V gene. Trimming took 4 bases from V and 1 from J; bases not matched to a gene: 6. The CDR3 covers 16 residues. The CDR3 DNA reads as TGCGCCAGCAGCATTATGGGACAGGGGGCTTCCTACGAGCAGTACTTC. Translating it yields CASSIMGQGASYEQYF. Full variable domain (missing parts from reference TRBV5-1 and TRBJ2-7): KAGVTQTPRYLIKTRGQQVTLSCSPISGHRSVSWYQQTPGQGLQFLFEYFSETQRNKGNFPGRFSGRQFSNSRSEMNVSTLELGDSALYLCASSIMGQGASYEQYFGPGTRLTVT.

The chain combines TRBV7-2 with TRBJ2-2; no definite D call. The CDR3 covers 18 residues. Germline CDR1 reads SGHTA; CDR2 reads FQGNSA. The V end was cut by 0 bases, the J end by 5 bases, with 19 bases between. The CDR3: CASSLAPPSDLGTGELFF. CDR3 DNA sequence: TGTGCCAGCAGCTTAGCCCCCCCCAGTGATCTTGGGACCGGGGAGCTGTTTTTT.

This clonotype was recorded at least ten times. The chain has TRBV5-5 and TRBJ2-2, with TRBD2 matching 7 bases. This CDR3 has 16 residues. Germline V CDR1 and CDR2: SGHKS, YYEKEE (reference sequence). Trimming cost V 3 bases and J 7 bases; bases outside gene matches: 12. The CDR3 loop is CASSSGPVTGGGELFF. The CDR3 DNA follows: TGTGCCAGCAGCTCCGGGCCAGTAACGGGGGGCGGGGAGCTGTTTTTT. The variable domain in full, completed from reference TRBV5-5 and TRBJ2-2, reads DAGVTQSPTHLIKTRGQQVTLRCSPISGHKSVSWYQQVLGQGPQFIFQYYEKEERGRGNFPDRFSARQFPNYSSELNVNALLLGDSALYLCASSSGPVTGGGELFFGEGSRLTVL.

The V call is TRBV20-1, the J call TRBJ2-6; D is ambiguous. Germline V CDR1 and CDR2: DFQATT, SNEGSKA (reference sequence). The CDR3 runs to 16 residues. Trimming shortened V by 1 base and J by 0 bases, and 10 bases separated the two germline ends. Here the CDR3 DNA reads TGCAGTGCTAGAGTAGACGGATTCTCTGGGGCCAACGTCCTGACTTTC. Its translation is CSARVDGFSGANVLTF.

This clonotype was observed at least ten times. The rearrangement uses TRBV14 and TRBJ2-7; 8 bases are a match to TRBD1. Per germline, CDR1 SGHDN and CDR2 FVKESK. The CDR3 extends over 14 amino acids. J lost 2 bases, V lost 4 bases, and 4 bases had no gene match. CDR3 coding DNA: TGTGCCAGCAGCCGAAGGGACAGGCCCTACGAGCAGTACTTC. This sequence encodes CASSRRDRPYEQYF.

In this sample, this clonotype turned up many times. CDR3 nucleotides: TGTGCCAGCAGCTTAGGCCCCACGGCCTACGAGCAGTACTTC. Encoded protein: CASSLGPTAYEQYF. The chain combines TRBV7-8 with TRBJ2-7; D remains unclear. The CDR3 contains 14 residues. The germline CDR1 and CDR2 sequences are SGHVS and FQNEAQ. The germline V and J ends were trimmed by 1 base and 2 bases, with 9 bases remaining between them.

This clonotype was counted at least ten times. V usage is TRBV11-2 and J usage is TRBJ1-2; no reliable D call. Germline V gene lookup returns CDR1 SGHAT and CDR2 FQNNGV. Between the trimmed V and J ends, which lost 5 bases and 1 base, there was a span of 11 bases. The CDR3 is 14 residues long. The CDR3: CASSKTGNNYGYTF. DNA of the CDR3: TGTGCCAGCAGCAAGACCGGAAATAACTATGGCTACACCTTC.

V is TRBV5-1 and J is TRBJ2-5; D gene unclear. Germline CDR1 and CDR2: SGHRS and YFSETQ. V was pared by 4 bases and J by 5 bases, with 9 bases between. This CDR3 is 12 amino acids long. The CDR3 DNA reads TGCGCCAGCAGCAGTAGCTGGGAGACCCAGTACTTC. Protein: CASSSSWETQYF.

This clonotype was detected only a few times. V gene TRBV25-1 combines with J gene TRBJ1-2; a weak D match, TRBD1 (5 bases). This CDR3 contains 13 residues. Trimming shortened V by 5 bases and J by 5 bases, and 12 bases separated the two germline ends. The germline V gene has CDR1 MGHDK and CDR2 SYGVNS. The CDR3 DNA is TGTGCCAGCAGTACGGCGGGGGGGTATGGCTACACCTTC. Its translation: CASSTAGGYGYTF.

This sequence joins TRBV20-1 and TRBJ2-3; TRBD2 aligns across 12 bases. Germline V gene data show CDR1 as DFQATT and CDR2 as SNEGSKA (reference sequence). J lost 3 bases, V lost 6 bases, and 7 bases had no gene match. The CDR3 runs to 15 residues. For the CDR3, the DNA is TGCAGTGCCCATACTAGCGGGAGGTGGACAGATACGCAGTATTTT. Amino acids: CSAHTSGRWTDTQYF.

This clonotype was detected many times. V and J are TRBV6-2 or TRBV6-3 and TRBJ2-1; TRBD2 agrees at 9 bases. V was pared by 5 bases and J by 9 bases, with 11 bases of the junction left unmatched. Germline-derived CDR1 and CDR2 are MNHEY and SVGEGT. The CDR3 is made up of 15 amino acids. The CDR3 bases are TGTGCCAGCAGTAGACCCGGGACTAGCAAGGGTGAGCAGTTCTTC. Amino acid sequence: CASSRPGTSKGEQFF.

This clonotype has just a few counts. The genes are TRBV14 and TRBJ2-7; 9 nucleotides agree with TRBD1. Germline CDR1 is SGHDN and CDR2 is FVKESK. CDR3 length equals 14 residues. Losses at the gene ends were 5 bases for V and 6 bases for J; bases not matched to a gene: 8. CDR3 nucleotide sequence: TGTGCCAGCAGCATCCGGGACAGGGCTGGCGAGCAGTACTTC. This encodes CASSIRDRAGEQYF.

This clonotype was found a few times. This chain links TRBV4-2 with TRBJ2-7; weak D call: TRBD1 (6 bases). This CDR3 is 13 amino acids long. CDR1 and CDR2 from the germline V gene are LGHNA and YNFKEQ. The V end was cut by 0 bases, the J end by 6 bases, with 9 bases between. The CDR3, as DNA: TGTGCCAGCAGCCAAGAAACAGGGTCCGAGCAGTACTTC. Translating it yields CASSQETGSEQYF.

The chain recombines TRBV5-4 with TRBJ2-6; no definite D call. The germline gives CDR1 SGHNT, CDR2 YYREEE (reference sequence). The CDR3 spans 15 residues. Deletions cut 0 bases from V and 3 bases from J, with 7 bases between. Here the CDR3 DNA reads TGTGCCAGCAGCTTGGGGGGTGGTGGGGCCAACGTCCTGACTTTC. This translates into CASSLGGGGANVLTF.

This clonotype was seen repeatedly, ten times or more. The V gene is TRBV5-1, the J gene TRBJ2-7; 7 nucleotides line up with TRBD1. Unmatched junction bases numbered 7, after V lost 2 bases and J lost 5 bases. The CDR3 is made up of 14 amino acids. Germline CDR1 is SGHRS and CDR2 is YFSETQ. CDR3 sequence reads: CASSFEGAGDEQYF. CDR3 nucleotides: TGCGCCAGCAGCTTCGAGGGGGCAGGAGACGAGCAGTACTTC.

The chain employs TRBV6-5 and TRBJ2-2, with TRBD2 as a possible D gene (6 bases). The CDR3 is 17 residues long. Trimming shortened V by 4 bases and J by 0 bases, and 15 bases separated the two germline ends. Per germline, CDR1 MNHEY and CDR2 SVGAGI. CDR3 residues: CASSFEPGTSNTGELFF. The CDR3, as DNA: TGTGCCAGCAGTTTCGAACCCGGGACTTCGAACACCGGGGAGCTGTTTTTT.

This clonotype was observed a few times. This chain uses TRBV19 with TRBJ2-7, with 10 bases matching TRBD2. J gave up 6 bases and V 4 bases, and 9 bases lay outside the gene matches. Germline CDR1 and CDR2: LNHDA and SQIVND (reference sequence). The CDR3 length is 15 residues. The CDR3 sequence is CASSTSLAGYLEQYF. The CDR3 DNA reads as TGTGCCAGTAGTACCTCACTAGCGGGATACCTCGAGCAGTACTTC.

CDR3 region: CASSPTSASTDTQYF. For the CDR3, the DNA is TGTGCCAGCAGCCCCACTAGCGCGAGCACAGATACGCAGTATTTT. V is TRBV3-1 and J is TRBJ2-3; 7 bases are shared with TRBD2. J gave up 0 bases and V 4 bases, and 4 bases lay outside the gene matches. From germline, CDR1 is LGHDT and CDR2 YNNKEL (reference sequence). The CDR3 covers 15 residues.

This clonotype has more than one count but fewer than ten. V is TRBV6-1 and J is TRBJ2-1; D is possibly TRBD1 (5 bases). This CDR3 is built from 15 residues. CDR1 is MNHNS, CDR2 SASEGT, per germline. V gave up 6 bases and J gave up 4 bases, with 16 bases separating them. The CDR3 sequence: CASSPRTRAYNEQFF. The CDR3 DNA reads as TGTGCCAGCAGCCCGCGGACCAGGGCTTACAATGAGCAGTTCTTC.

The rearrangement links TRBV27 to TRBJ2-3; possible D gene TRBD2, 5 bases. This CDR3 contains 14 residues. Trimming cost V 5 bases and J 0 bases, with 9 bases left between them. The V gene's germline CDR1 is MNHEY and CDR2 SMNVEV (reference sequence). As DNA, the CDR3 is TGTGCCAGCAGTAAGGGCGGGAGCACAGATACGCAGTATTTT. Translating gives CASSKGGSTDTQYF.

This clonotype has ten or more counts. The V gene is TRBV14, the J gene TRBJ1-3; D is ambiguous. This CDR3 is built from 17 residues. In germline, CDR1 is SGHDN, CDR2 FVKESK. Trimming stripped 0 bases from V and 1 base from J, with 13 bases between. The CDR3 loop reads CASSQDFIGPSGNTIYF. CDR3 sequence (DNA): TGTGCCAGCAGCCAAGATTTTATCGGTCCGTCTGGAAACACCATATATTTT.

This clonotype was detected only a few times. The rearrangement joins TRBV6-5 to TRBJ1-1; tentative D call: TRBD1 (6 bases). Per the germline V gene, CDR1 is MNHEY and CDR2 is SVGAGI. CDR3 size: 15 residues. V was trimmed by 6 bases and J by 3 bases, leaving 17 bases between them. This CDR3 is CASRQLSKGDTEAFF. Written as DNA, the CDR3 is TGTGCCAGCAGGCAGCTCAGTAAGGGGGACACTGAAGCTTTCTTT.